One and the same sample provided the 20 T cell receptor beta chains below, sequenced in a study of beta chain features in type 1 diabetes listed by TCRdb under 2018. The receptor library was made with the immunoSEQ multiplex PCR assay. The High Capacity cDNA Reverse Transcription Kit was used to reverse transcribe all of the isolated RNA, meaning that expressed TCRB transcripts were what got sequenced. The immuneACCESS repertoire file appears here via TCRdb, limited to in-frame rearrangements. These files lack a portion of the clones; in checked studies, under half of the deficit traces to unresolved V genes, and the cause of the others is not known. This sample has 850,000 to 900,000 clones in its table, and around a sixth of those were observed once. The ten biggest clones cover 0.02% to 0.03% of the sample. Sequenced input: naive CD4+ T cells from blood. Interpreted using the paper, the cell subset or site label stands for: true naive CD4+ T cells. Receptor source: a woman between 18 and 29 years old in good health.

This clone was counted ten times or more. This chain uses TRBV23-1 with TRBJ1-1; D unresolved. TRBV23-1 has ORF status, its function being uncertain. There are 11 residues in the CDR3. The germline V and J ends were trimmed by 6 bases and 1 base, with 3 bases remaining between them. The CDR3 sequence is CASRRNTEAFF. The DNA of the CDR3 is TGCGCCAGCAGGAGGAACACTGAAGCTTTCTTT.

CDR3 sequence reads: CATSVRTSGHGYTF. The CDR3 DNA reads as TGTGCCACCAGCGTCCGGACTTCGGGGCATGGCTACACCTTC. The chain carries TRBV15 and TRBJ1-2, with D possibly matching TRBD1 (5 bases). The CDR3 contains 14 residues. V lost 5 bases, J lost 6 bases, and 16 bases lay in between. CDR1 and CDR2 (germline): LNHNV, YYDKDF (reference sequence).

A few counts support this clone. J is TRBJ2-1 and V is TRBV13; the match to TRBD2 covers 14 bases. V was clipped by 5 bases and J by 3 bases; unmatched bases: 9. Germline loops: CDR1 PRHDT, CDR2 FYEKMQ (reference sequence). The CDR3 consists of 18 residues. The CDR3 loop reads CASSPGLAGVGDYNEQFF. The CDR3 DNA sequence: TGTGCCAGCAGCCCGGGACTAGCGGGAGTGGGGGACTACAATGAGCAGTTCTTC.

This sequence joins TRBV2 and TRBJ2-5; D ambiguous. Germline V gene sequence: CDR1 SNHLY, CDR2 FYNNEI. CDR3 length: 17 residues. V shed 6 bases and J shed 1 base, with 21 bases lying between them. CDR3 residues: CASRAGKAPSAQETQYF. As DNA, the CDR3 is TGTGCCAGCAGGGCAGGAAAGGCCCCAAGCGCCCAAGAGACCCAGTACTTC.

The DNA of the CDR3 is TGTGCCACCAGCAGAGATCTCCGGCGGGACTACTCCTACGAGCAGTACTTC. Its translation is CATSRDLRRDYSYEQYF. The chain combines TRBV15 with TRBJ2-5; TRBD2 aligns across 7 bases. Judging by the DNA end, TRBJ2-7 fits better; the J call may be wrong. CDR3 length equals 17 residues. CDR1 is LNHNV, CDR2 YYDKDF, per germline (reference sequence).

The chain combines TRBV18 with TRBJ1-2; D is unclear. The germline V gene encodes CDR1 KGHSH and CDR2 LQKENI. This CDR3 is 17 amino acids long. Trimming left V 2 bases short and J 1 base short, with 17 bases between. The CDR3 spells CASSPNTGTLHNYGYTF. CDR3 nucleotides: TGTGCCAGCTCACCAAATACGGGAACCCTGCATAACTATGGCTACACCTTC. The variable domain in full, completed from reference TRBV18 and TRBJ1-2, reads NAGVMQNPRHLVRRRGQEARLRCSPMKGHSHVYWYRQLPEEGLKFMVYLQKENIIDESGMPKERFSAEFPKEGPSILRIQQVVRGDSAAYFCASSPNTGTLHNYGYTFGSGTRLTVV.

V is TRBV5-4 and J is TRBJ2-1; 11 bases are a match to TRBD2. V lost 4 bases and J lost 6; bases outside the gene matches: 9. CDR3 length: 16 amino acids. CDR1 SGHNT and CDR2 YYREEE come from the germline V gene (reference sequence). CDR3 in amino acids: CASSRIAGGRGNEQFF. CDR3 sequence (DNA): TGTGCCAGCAGCCGGATAGCGGGAGGGCGCGGCAATGAGCAGTTCTTC.

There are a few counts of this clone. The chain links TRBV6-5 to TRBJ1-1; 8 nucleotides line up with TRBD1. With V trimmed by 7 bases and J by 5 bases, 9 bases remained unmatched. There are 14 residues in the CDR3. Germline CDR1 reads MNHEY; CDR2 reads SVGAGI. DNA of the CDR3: TGTGCCAGCAACGAGGGACAGGTAGCGACTGAAGCTTTCTTT. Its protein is CASNEGQVATEAFF.

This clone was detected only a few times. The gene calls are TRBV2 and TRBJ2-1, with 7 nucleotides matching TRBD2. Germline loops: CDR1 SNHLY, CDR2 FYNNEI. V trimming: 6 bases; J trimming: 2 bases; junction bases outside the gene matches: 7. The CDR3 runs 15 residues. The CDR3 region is CASSPGLTTYNEQFF. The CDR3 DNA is TGTGCCAGCAGCCCGGGACTAACGACCTACAATGAGCAGTTCTTC. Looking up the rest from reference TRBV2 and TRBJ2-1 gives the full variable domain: EPEVTQTPSHQVTQMGQEVILRCVPISNHLYFYWYRQILGQKVEFLVSFYNNEISEKSEIFDDQFSVERPDGSNFTLKIRSTKLEDSAMYFCASSPGLTTYNEQFFGPGTRLTVL.

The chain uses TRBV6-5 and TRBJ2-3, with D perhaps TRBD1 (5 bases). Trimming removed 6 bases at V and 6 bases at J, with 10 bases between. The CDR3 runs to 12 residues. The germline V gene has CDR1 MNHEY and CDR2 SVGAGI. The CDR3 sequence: CASSPGLDTQYF. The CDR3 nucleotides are TGTGCCAGCAGCCCAGGGCTGGATACGCAGTATTTT.

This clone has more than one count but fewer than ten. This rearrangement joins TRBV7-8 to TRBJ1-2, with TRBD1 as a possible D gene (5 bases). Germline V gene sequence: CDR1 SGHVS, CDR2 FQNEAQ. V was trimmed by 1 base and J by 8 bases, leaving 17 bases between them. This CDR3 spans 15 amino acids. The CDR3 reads CASSLDLINRRGYTF. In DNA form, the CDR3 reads TGTGCCAGCAGCTTAGACTTAATAAACAGGCGGGGCTACACCTTC.

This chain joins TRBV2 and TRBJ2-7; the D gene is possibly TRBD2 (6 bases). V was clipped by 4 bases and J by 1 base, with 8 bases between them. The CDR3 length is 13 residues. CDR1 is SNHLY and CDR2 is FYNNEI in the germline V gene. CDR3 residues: CASSGGISYEQYF. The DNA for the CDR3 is TGTGCCAGCAGTGGCGGGATTTCCTACGAGCAGTACTTC.

CDR3 nucleotide sequence: TGTGCCAGCAGCAAGGGACAGGACAAAAACATTCAGTACTTC. Translated, it gives CASSKGQDKNIQYF. The rearrangement uses TRBV7-9 and TRBJ2-4; TRBD1 matches at 8 bases. Trimming took 5 bases from V and 3 from J; bases not matched to a gene: 3. The CDR3 has 14 amino acids. CDR1 and CDR2 from the germline V gene are SEHNR and FQNEAQ (reference sequence).

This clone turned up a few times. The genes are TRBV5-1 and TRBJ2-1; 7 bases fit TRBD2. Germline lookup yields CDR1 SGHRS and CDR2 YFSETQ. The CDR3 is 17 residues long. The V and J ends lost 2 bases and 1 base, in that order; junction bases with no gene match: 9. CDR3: CASSLRASGSSYNEQFF. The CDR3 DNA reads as TGCGCCAGCAGCTTAAGGGCTAGCGGCAGTTCCTACAATGAGCAGTTCTTC.

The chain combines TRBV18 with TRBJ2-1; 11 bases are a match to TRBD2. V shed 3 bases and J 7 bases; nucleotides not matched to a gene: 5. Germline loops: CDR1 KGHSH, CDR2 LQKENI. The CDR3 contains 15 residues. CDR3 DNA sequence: TGTGCCAGCTCACCGGGACTAGCGGCGCTGAATGAGCAGTTCTTC. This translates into CASSPGLAALNEQFF.

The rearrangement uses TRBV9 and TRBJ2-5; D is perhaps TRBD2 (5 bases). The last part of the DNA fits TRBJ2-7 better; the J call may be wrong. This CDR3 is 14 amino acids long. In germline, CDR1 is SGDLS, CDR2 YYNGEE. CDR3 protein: CASSPHGDPVEQYF. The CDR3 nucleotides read TGTGCCAGCAGCCCTCACGGGGATCCCGTCGAGCAGTACTTC.

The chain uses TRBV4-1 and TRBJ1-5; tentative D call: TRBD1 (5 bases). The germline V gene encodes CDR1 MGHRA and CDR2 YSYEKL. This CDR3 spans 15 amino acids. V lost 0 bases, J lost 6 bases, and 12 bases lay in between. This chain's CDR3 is CASSQEIRVLQPQHF. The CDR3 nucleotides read TGCGCCAGCAGCCAAGAGATCAGGGTACTTCAGCCCCAGCATTTT.

The CDR3: CASSPLALQQFF. The CDR3 region has the DNA TGTGCCAGCAGCCCGCTAGCGTTACAGCAGTTCTTC. The J gene is TRBJ2-1, the V gene TRBV2; weak D call: TRBD2 (6 bases). The CDR3 is made up of 12 amino acids. The V end was cut by 6 bases, the J end by 11 bases, with 14 bases between. The germline CDR1 and CDR2 sequences are SNHLY and FYNNEI.

This CDR3 is CASSSTGEGREQYF. In DNA, the CDR3 is TGTGCCAGCAGCTCCACGGGGGAGGGCCGTGAGCAGTACTTC. The gene calls are TRBV7-2 and TRBJ2-7, with 7 bases fitting TRBD2. J was trimmed by 7 bases and V by 4 bases; bases with no gene match: 10. The CDR3 extends over 14 amino acids. Germline V gives CDR1 SGHTA, CDR2 FQGNSA.

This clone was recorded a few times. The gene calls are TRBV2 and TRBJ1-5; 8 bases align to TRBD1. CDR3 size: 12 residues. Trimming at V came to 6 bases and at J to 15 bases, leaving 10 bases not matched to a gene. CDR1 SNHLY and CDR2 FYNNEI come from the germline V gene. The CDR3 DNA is TGTGCCAGCAGCAGGGGACAGGCGCCTCTGCATTTT. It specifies CASSRGQAPLHF.